The 14 T cell receptor beta chains below come from one sample, sequenced in a study of blood T cell repertoires in COVID-19. Using immunoSEQ multiplex PCR, the repertoire was profiled, and TCRdb retains in-frame clones only, with some absent. The sample holds around 140,000 clones; approximately 88% are singletons and the top ten take about 9.4%. The sequenced sample was peripheral blood. These receptors came from a man aged 45-65 years with acute or convalescent COVID-19.

The rearrangement uses TRBV24-1 and TRBJ2-7; D possibly corresponds to TRBD2 (5 bases). Trimming left V 7 bases short and J 2 bases short, with 11 bases between. CDR1 KGHDR and CDR2 SFDVKD come from the germline V gene. This CDR3 comprises 13 residues. CDR3 region: CATSDPTTYEQYF. The CDR3 DNA is TGTGCCACCAGCGATCCGACTACCTACGAGCAGTACTTC.

V usage is TRBV5-1 and J usage is TRBJ1-2; no clear D gene. This CDR3 has 13 residues. V shed 1 base and J shed 6 bases, with 10 bases lying between them. The germline gives CDR1 SGHRS, CDR2 YFSETQ. CDR3 sequence: CASSLIGEDGYTF. The CDR3 bases are TGCGCCAGCAGCTTGATCGGGGAGGATGGCTACACCTTC. The full variable domain, rest sourced from reference TRBV5-1 and TRBJ1-2, is KAGVTQTPRYLIKTRGQQVTLSCSPISGHRSVSWYQQTPGQGLQFLFEYFSETQRNKGNFPGRFSGRQFSNSRSEMNVSTLELGDSALYLCASSLIGEDGYTFGSGTRLTVV.

The chain recombines TRBV18 with TRBJ1-2; 7 bases are a match to TRBD1. J lost 1 base, V lost 6 bases, and 8 bases had no gene match. The CDR3 extends over 15 amino acids. Germline CDR1 KGHSH, CDR2 LQKENI. The CDR3 bases are TGTGCCAGCTCTCGCCGGGACAGCTATAACTATGGCTACACCTTC. Protein: CASSRRDSYNYGYTF.

The chain joins TRBV6-5 to TRBJ1-1, with D possibly matching TRBD1 (6 bases). The CDR3 totals 14 residues. Germline CDR1 is MNHEY and CDR2 is SVGAGI. The germline V and J ends were trimmed by 6 bases and 0 bases, with 11 bases remaining between them. The CDR3: CASRWTAMNTEAFF. The CDR3 DNA sequence: TGTGCCAGCAGGTGGACAGCCATGAACACTGAAGCTTTCTTT.

This clone was detected a few times. This chain links TRBV3-1 (or the pseudogene TRBV3-2) with TRBJ1-4; D gene unclear. Germline V gene sequence: CDR1 LGHDT, CDR2 YNNKEL (reference sequence). V was cut by 0 bases and J by 8 bases, with 4 bases left in between. CDR3 size: 12 residues. The CDR3 here is CASSQDQEKLFF. The CDR3 DNA follows: TGTGCCAGCAGCCAAGACCAGGAAAAACTGTTTTTT.

The chain links TRBV10-2 to TRBJ1-6, with D unresolved. Germline CDR1 is WSHSY and CDR2 is SAAADI. The CDR3 length is 13 residues. V was shortened by 7 bases and J by 10 bases, with 14 bases between the two germline ends. CDR3 amino acids: CASTQNLGSPLHF. Here the CDR3 DNA reads TGCGCCAGCACGCAGAACCTAGGATCACCCCTCCACTTT.

CDR3 sequence (DNA): TGTGCCAGCAGCTTCTCCGGGACAGTTTCTGAAGCTTTCTTT. It yields the protein CASSFSGTVSEAFF. The gene calls are TRBV13 and TRBJ1-1, with 7 bases identical to TRBD1. Trimming cost V 3 bases and J 6 bases; bases outside gene matches: 7. The CDR3 has 14 amino acids. Per the germline V gene, CDR1 is PRHDT and CDR2 is FYEKMQ (reference sequence).

Here the CDR3 reads CASSPLGTVPYEQYF. The CDR3 region has the DNA TGTGCCAGCAGCCCCCTGGGGACAGTGCCCTACGAGCAGTACTTC. The genes are TRBV27 and TRBJ2-7; 7 nucleotides match TRBD1. The germline V gene has CDR1 MNHEY and CDR2 SMNVEV (reference sequence). This CDR3 is built from 15 residues. J was trimmed by 2 bases and V by 6 bases; bases with no gene match: 10.

The rearrangement uses TRBV14 and TRBJ1-1; 7 positions match TRBD1. The CDR3 runs 15 residues. The ends lost 2 bases at V and 1 base at J; junction bases unmatched: 4. The germline gives CDR1 SGHDN, CDR2 FVKESK. The chain's CDR3 is CASSQQGVRNTEAFF. Here the CDR3 DNA reads TGTGCCAGCAGCCAACAGGGGGTTCGGAACACTGAAGCTTTCTTT.

The J gene is TRBJ2-5, the V gene TRBV5-1; D unresolved. V lost 0 bases to trimming and J lost 5 bases, with 5 bases between them. The CDR3 loop spans 12 amino acids. CDR1 SGHRS and CDR2 YFSETQ come from the germline V gene. The CDR3 bases are TGCGCCAGCAGCTTGGATCGGGAGACCCAGTACTTC. Residues: CASSLDRETQYF.

The gene calls are TRBV5-1 and TRBJ2-4; D is unresolved. The CDR3 runs to 14 residues. Trimming cost V 4 bases and J 3 bases, with 11 bases left between them. From germline, CDR1 is SGHRS and CDR2 YFSETQ. The CDR3 nucleotides read TGCGCCAGCAGCACTGAATCGATCAAAAACATTCAGTACTTC. Translating it yields CASSTESIKNIQYF.

In regard to this clone: This specimen includes other DNA sequences encoding the same CDR3. The chain employs TRBV18 and TRBJ1-5; a possible D gene is TRBD1 (5 bases). CDR3 size: 13 residues. Germline values: CDR1 KGHSH, CDR2 LQKENI. The germline V and J ends were trimmed by 6 bases and 1 base, with 7 bases remaining between them. CDR3 DNA: TGTGCCAGCTCCGGGGGGAGCAATCAGCCCCAGCATTTT. This translates into CASSGGSNQPQHF.

The V and J genes are TRBV18 and TRBJ1-2; tentatively, D is TRBD1 (5 bases). Germline V gene lookup returns CDR1 KGHSH and CDR2 LQKENI. V was clipped by 4 bases and J by 8 bases, with 14 bases between them. The CDR3 is made up of 13 amino acids. The CDR3 DNA follows: TGTGCCAGCTCACTGACAGACTTCTTCGGCTACACCTTC. As protein: CASSLTDFFGYTF.

This rearrangement joins TRBV19 to TRBJ1-4; tentative D call: TRBD1 (5 bases). Germline values: CDR1 LNHDA, CDR2 SQIVND (reference sequence). This CDR3 is built from 13 residues. Trimming took off 4 bases at V and 8 bases at J, with 11 bases between the two ends. The CDR3 sequence: CASSSVTGEKLFF. CDR3 nucleotide sequence: TGTGCCAGTAGTAGCGTTACAGGAGAAAAACTGTTTTTT.